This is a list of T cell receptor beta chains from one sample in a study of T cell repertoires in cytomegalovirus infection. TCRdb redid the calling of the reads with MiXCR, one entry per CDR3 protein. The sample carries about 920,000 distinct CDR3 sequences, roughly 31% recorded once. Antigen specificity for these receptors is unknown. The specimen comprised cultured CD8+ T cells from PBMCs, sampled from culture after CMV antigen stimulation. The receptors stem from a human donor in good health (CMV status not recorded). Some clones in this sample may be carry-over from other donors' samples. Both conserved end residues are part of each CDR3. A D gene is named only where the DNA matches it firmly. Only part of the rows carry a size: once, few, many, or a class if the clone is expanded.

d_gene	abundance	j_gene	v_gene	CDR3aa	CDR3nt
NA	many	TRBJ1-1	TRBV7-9	CAGRQNTEAFF	TGTGCCGGAAGGCAGAACACTGAAGCTTTCTTT
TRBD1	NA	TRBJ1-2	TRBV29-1	CSVGTGLNYGYTF	TGTAGCGTTGGGACAGGGCTTAACTATGGCTACACCTTC
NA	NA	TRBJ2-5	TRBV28	CASLAPPAETQYF	TGTGCCAGCCTGGCCCCCCCAGCGGAGACCCAGTACTTC
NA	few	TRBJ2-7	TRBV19	CASSIAAGQSYEQYF	TGTGCCAGTAGTATAGCGGCAGGCCAATCCTACGAGCAGTACTTC
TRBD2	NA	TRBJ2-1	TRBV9	CASSTPRTGGSYNEQLF	TGTGCCAGCAGCACACCGAGAACCGGGGGGTCCTACAATGAGCAGTTGTTC
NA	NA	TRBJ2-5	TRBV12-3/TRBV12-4	CASGPQGYQETQYF	TGTGCCAGCGGACCACAGGGCTACCAAGAGACCCAGTACTTC
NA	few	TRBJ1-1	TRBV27	CASRPRVGADLNTEAFF	TGTGCCAGCAGGCCTCGTGTGGGGGCAGACCTGAACACTGAAGCTTTCTTT
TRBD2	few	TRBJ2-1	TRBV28	CASSFLLAGASNEQFF	TGTGCCAGCAGTTTCCTCCTAGCGGGGGCAAGCAATGAGCAGTTCTTC
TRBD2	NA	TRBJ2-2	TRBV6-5	CASSFSSGWIGELFF	TGTGCCAGCAGTTTTTCTAGCGGATGGATCGGGGAGCTGTTTTTT
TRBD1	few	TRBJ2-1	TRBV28	CASSLGFKQGWNEQFF	TGTGCCAGCAGTTTAGGTTTTAAACAGGGGTGGAATGAGCAGTTCTTC
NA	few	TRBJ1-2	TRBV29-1	CSVEGYREIGGYTF	TGCAGCGTCGAGGGATACAGGGAGATTGGTGGCTACACCTTC
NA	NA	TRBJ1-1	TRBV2	CASSDEVTEAFF	TGTGCCAGCAGTGATGAGGTGACTGAAGCTTTCTTT
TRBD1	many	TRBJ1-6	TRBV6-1	CASRQQETGINSPLHF	TGTGCCAGCCGTCAACAAGAGACAGGGATTAATTCACCCCTCCACTTT
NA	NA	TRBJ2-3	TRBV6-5	CASRSDSVSTDTQYF	TGTGCCAGCAGATCGGACAGTGTTAGCACAGATACGCAGTATTTT
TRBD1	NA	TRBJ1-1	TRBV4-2	CASSHPGQGDTEAFF	TGTGCCAGCAGCCATCCTGGACAGGGGGACACTGAAGCTTTCTTT
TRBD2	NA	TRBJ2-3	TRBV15	CATRSAGGTDTQYF	TGTGCCACCCGCTCGGCGGGGGGCACAGATACGCAGTATTTT
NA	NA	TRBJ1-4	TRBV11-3	CASTRLGVDPPTEKLFF	TGTGCCAGCACCCGCCTAGGTGTAGATCCCCCCACGGAAAAACTGTTTTTT
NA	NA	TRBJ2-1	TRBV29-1	CSVVKKEQFF	TGCAGCGTTGTAAAAAAAGAGCAGTTCTTC
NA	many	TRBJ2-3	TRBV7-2	CASSFDWQGHDTDTQYF	TGTGCCAGCAGCTTCGACTGGCAGGGGCACGACACAGATACGCAGTATTTT
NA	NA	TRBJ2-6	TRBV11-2	CASSSPHFQTSGANVLTF	TGTGCCAGCAGCTCCCCGCACTTCCAGACCTCTGGGGCCAACGTCCTGACTTTC
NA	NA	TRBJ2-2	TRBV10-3	CATKSGTSNTGELFF	TGTGCCACAAAGTCCGGGACCTCGAACACCGGGGAGCTGTTTTTT
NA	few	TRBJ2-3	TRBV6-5	CASQSAGRTDTQYF	TGTGCCAGCCAATCCGCGGGGCGAACAGATACGCAGTATTTT
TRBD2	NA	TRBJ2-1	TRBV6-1	CASSDLLAGVGEQFF	TGTGCCAGCAGTGACCTACTAGCGGGGGTGGGTGAGCAGTTCTTC
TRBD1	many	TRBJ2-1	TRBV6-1	CASSDYPGTGGDEQFF	TGTGCCAGCAGTGATTACCCCGGGACAGGGGGCGATGAGCAGTTCTTC
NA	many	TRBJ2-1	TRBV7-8	CASSLDYEQFF	TGTGCCAGCAGCTTAGACTATGAGCAGTTCTTC
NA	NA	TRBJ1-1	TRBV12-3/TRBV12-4	CASSSIPDGNTEAFF	TGTGCCAGCAGTTCTATCCCCGACGGGAACACTGAAGCTTTCTTT
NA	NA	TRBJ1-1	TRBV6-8	CASTQQGTTTEAFF	TGTGCCAGCACCCAGCAGGGGACCACCACTGAAGCTTTCTTT
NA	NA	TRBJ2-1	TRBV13	CASSLGTLQEQFF	TGTGCCAGCAGCCTCGGGACTTTACAGGAGCAGTTCTTC
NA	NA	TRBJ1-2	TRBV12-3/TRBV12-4	CASSTQGGWVDGYTF	TGTGCCAGCAGTACACAGGGAGGTTGGGTAGATGGCTACACCTTC
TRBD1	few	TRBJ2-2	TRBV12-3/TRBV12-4	CASSLLGTGDTGELFF	TGTGCCAGCAGTTTACTGGGGACAGGCGACACCGGGGAGCTGTTTTTT
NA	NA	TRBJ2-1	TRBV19	CASSVDLSNEQFF	TGTGCCAGTAGTGTAGACCTCTCCAATGAGCAGTTCTTC
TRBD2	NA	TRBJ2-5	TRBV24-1	CATLHLAGAPFQETQYF	TGTGCCACCCTCCACCTAGCGGGGGCCCCTTTCCAAGAGACCCAGTACTTC
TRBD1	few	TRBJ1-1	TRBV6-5	CASLDRQGMNTEAFF	TGTGCCAGCTTGGACCGACAGGGAATGAACACTGAAGCTTTCTTT
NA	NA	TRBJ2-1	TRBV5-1	CASFLGLHRNEQFF	TGCGCCAGCTTTTTGGGACTCCACAGGAATGAGCAGTTCTTC
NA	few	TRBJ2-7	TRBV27	CASSSLGGNSYEQYF	TGTGCCAGCAGTTCGCTGGGGGGCAACTCCTACGAGCAGTACTTC
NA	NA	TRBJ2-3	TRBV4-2	CASSPRGGIDTQYF	TGTGCCAGCAGTCCGAGGGGGGGCATCGATACGCAGTATTTT
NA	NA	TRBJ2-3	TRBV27	CASSFRLRRTHTRDTQYF	TGTGCCAGCAGTTTTCGTCTCCGGCGGACTCACACACGCGATACGCAGTATTTT
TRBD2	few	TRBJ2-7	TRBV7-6	CASSPTSGGGAEQYF	TGTGCCAGCAGCCCGACTAGCGGGGGGGGTGCCGAGCAGTACTTC
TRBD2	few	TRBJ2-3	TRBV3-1	CASSPPAGAGTDTQYF	TGTGCCAGCAGCCCTCCAGCGGGGGCGGGGACAGATACGCAGTATTTT
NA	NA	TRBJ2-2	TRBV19	CASSKYSPEVGELFF	TGTGCCAGTAGTAAATATAGTCCCGAAGTCGGGGAGCTGTTTTTT
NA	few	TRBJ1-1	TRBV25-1	CASGRFGTEAFF	TGTGCCAGTGGACGGTTTGGTACTGAAGCTTTCTTT
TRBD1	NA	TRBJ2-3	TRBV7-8	CASSLWEQGTPSDTQYF	TGTGCCAGCAGCTTATGGGAACAGGGGACACCCTCAGATACGCAGTATTTT
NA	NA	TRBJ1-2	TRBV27	CASSSSQDSLNYGYTF	TGTGCCAGCAGTTCCTCCCAGGACAGCCTTAACTATGGCTACACCTTC
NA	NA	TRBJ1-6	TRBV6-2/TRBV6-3	CASRGLGSSPLHF	TGTGCCAGCCGTGGCTTGGGTTCCTCACCCCTCCACTTT
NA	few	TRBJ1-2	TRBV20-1	CSASGGSGDYGYTF	TGCAGTGCTAGCGGGGGGTCAGGTGACTATGGCTACACCTTC
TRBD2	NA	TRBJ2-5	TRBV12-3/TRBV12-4	CASSLPTSGVETQYF	TGTGCCAGCAGTCTCCCTACTAGCGGGGTAGAGACCCAGTACTTC
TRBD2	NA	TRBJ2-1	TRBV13	CASSMLAGSYNEQFF	TGTGCCAGCAGCATGCTAGCGGGGTCCTACAATGAGCAGTTCTTC
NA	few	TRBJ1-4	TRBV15	CATSRPLVLYPGDLFF	TGTGCCACCAGCAGACCACTTGTTCTCTATCCCGGGGATCTGTTTTTT
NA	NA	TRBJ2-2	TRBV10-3	CAISEWELYTGELFF	TGTGCCATCAGTGAGTGGGAACTCTACACCGGGGAGCTGTTTTTT
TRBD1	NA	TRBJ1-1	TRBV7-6	CASSLASGTGGAPDTEAFF	TGTGCCAGCAGCTTAGCCTCCGGGACAGGGGGCGCCCCGGACACTGAAGCTTTCTTT
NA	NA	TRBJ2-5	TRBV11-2	CASSLDYPVIQETQYF	TGTGCCAGCAGCTTAGATTATCCAGTTATCCAAGAGACCCAGTACTTC
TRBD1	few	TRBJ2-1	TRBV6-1	CASSEEDRGRLGEQFF	TGTGCCAGCAGTGAAGAGGACAGGGGTCGGCTTGGAGAGCAGTTCTTC
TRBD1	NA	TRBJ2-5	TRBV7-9	CASSWTGKETQYF	TGTGCCAGCAGCTGGACAGGGAAGGAGACCCAGTACTTC
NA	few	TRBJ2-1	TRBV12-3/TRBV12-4	CASSTNPTLSEQFF	TGTGCCAGCAGCACGAACCCCACACTGAGTGAGCAGTTCTTC
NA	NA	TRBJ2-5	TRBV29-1	CSVEDVGIQETQYF	TGCAGCGTTGAAGATGTGGGAATACAAGAGACCCAGTACTTC
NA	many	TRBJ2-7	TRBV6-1	CASRPHRGSYEQYF	TGTGCCAGCAGGCCCCATAGGGGGTCCTACGAGCAGTACTTC
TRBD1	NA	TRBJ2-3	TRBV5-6	CASSLVAGQGGDTQYF	TGTGCCAGCAGCTTGGTGGCGGGACAGGGGGGAGATACGCAGTATTTT
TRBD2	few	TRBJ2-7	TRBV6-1	CASRPGLAAEQYF	TGTGCCAGCAGGCCGGGACTAGCGGCCGAGCAGTACTTC
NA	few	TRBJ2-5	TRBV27	CASSQWDTQETQYF	TGTGCCAGCAGCCAATGGGACACCCAAGAGACCCAGTACTTC
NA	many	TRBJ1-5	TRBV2	CASRMPYRNSNQPQHF	TGTGCCAGCAGAATGCCTTACCGTAATAGCAATCAGCCCCAGCATTTT